A selection of T cell receptor beta chains follows, all from one sample in a study of blood T cell repertoires in COVID-19. Profiled with immunoSEQ multiplex PCR; TCRdb holds only in-frame clones, not every one. The sample consists of about 58,000 clones, around nine tenths of them appearing once. Sequencing was carried out using peripheral blood. These receptors were taken from an older woman with active COVID-19. Both conserved end residues are part of each CDR3. A D gene is named only where the DNA matches it firmly. A row's size may be missing; if present it is once, few, many or a size class.

V gene: TRBV12-5; J gene: TRBJ1-2; D gene: TRBD1; clone size: once; CDR3 DNA: TGTGCTAGTGGTCCGGGACAGGGTTCTGGCTACACCTTC; CDR3 protein: CASGPGQGSGYTF
V gene: TRBV2; J gene: TRBJ1-1; D gene: .; clone size: .; CDR3 DNA: TGTGCCAGCAGTTTACAGGGGAACACTGAAGCTTTCTTT; CDR3 protein: CASSLQGNTEAFF
V gene: TRBV3-1/TRBV3-2; J gene: TRBJ2-1; D gene: TRBD2; clone size: .; CDR3 DNA: TGTGCCACCAGGACTAGCGGGGGGCGCAATGAGCAGTTCTTC; CDR3 protein: CATRTSGGRNEQFF
V gene: TRBV30; J gene: TRBJ2-3; D gene: .; clone size: .; CDR3 DNA: TGTGCCTGGAGTGGCGAGGATACGCAGTATTTT; CDR3 protein: CAWSGEDTQYF
V gene: TRBV5-1; J gene: TRBJ2-7; D gene: TRBD2; clone size: .; CDR3 DNA: TGCGCCAGCAGCTTGGAGGTAGGAGCGGGGACCTACGAGCAGTACTTC; CDR3 protein: CASSLEVGAGTYEQYF
V gene: TRBV7-2; J gene: TRBJ1-2; D gene: .; clone size: large; CDR3 DNA: TGTGCCAGCAGCTTCAGGGAAAACTATGGCTACACCTTC; CDR3 protein: CASSFRENYGYTF
V gene: TRBV30; J gene: TRBJ2-2; D gene: TRBD1; clone size: .; CDR3 DNA: TGTGCCTGGAGAACAGGGGGCGCGAACACCGGGGAGCTGTTTTTT; CDR3 protein: CAWRTGGANTGELFF
V gene: TRBV2; J gene: TRBJ1-4; D gene: TRBD1; clone size: .; CDR3 DNA: TGTGCCAGCACGGGACAGGGGGCGGGTGAAAAACTGTTTTTT; CDR3 protein: CASTGQGAGEKLFF
V gene: TRBV5-6; J gene: TRBJ1-5; D gene: .; clone size: once; CDR3 DNA: TGTGCCAGCAGCTTGTTTAGTTTCGGGAATCAGCCCCAGCATTTT; CDR3 protein: CASSLFSFGNQPQHF
V gene: TRBV25-1; J gene: TRBJ2-1; D gene: .; clone size: .; CDR3 DNA: TGTGCCAGCAGTAAACAGGGACCTAGCTCCTACAATGAGCAGTTCTTC; CDR3 protein: CASSKQGPSSYNEQFF